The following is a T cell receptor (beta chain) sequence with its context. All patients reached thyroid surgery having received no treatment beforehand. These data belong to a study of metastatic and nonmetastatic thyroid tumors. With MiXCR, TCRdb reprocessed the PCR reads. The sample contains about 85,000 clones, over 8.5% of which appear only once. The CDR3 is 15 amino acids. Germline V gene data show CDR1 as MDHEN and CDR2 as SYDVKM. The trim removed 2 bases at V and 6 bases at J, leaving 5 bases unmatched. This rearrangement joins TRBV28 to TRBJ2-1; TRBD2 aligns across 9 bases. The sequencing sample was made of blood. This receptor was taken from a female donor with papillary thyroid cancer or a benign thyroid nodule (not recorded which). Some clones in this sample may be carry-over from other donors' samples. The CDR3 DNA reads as TGTGCCAGCAGTTTACTGGCGGGGGGGGTCAATGAGCAGTTCTTC. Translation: CASSLLAGGVNEQFF. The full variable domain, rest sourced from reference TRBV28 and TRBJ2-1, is DVKVTQSSRYLVKRTGEKVFLECVQDMDHENMFWYRQDPGLGLRLIYFSYDVKMKEKGDIPEGYSVSREKKERFSLILESASTNQTSMYLCASSLLAGGVNEQFFGPGTRLTVL.